This paragraph covers one T cell receptor (beta chain) sequence. Its antigen is still unknown. This sample was included in a study of T cell responses to AZD1222 COVID-19 vaccine. Study conclusions and caveats: Spike regions recognized by vaccine-associated CD4 TCRs spanned the protein, led by 160-218 and 743-854. Spike-specific TCR depth and breadth grew after two AZD1222 doses. A reported finding is that nearly half of spike-specific TCRs target unmutated variant regions.

Data came from immunoSEQ multiplex PCR; TCRdb stores just in-frame clones and leaves some out. The repertoire holds about 170,000 clones, with roughly 92% as singletons. Germline loops: CDR1 SGHAT, CDR2 FQNNGV. The junction had 12 bases not matched to a gene; V was cut back by 2 bases and J by 7 bases. This CDR3 is 18 amino acids long. The TCR was taken from an adult in good health. The chain recombines TRBV11-2 with TRBJ2-1; 12 bases match TRBD2. Specimen: peripheral blood, collected on day 0 of AZD1222 vaccination. CDR3: CASSLFGQTSGRGNEQFF. CDR3 DNA sequence: TGTGCCAGCAGCTTATTTGGGCAGACTAGCGGGAGAGGAAATGAGCAGTTCTTC.